A selection of T cell receptor beta chains follows, all from one sample in a study of OX40 agonist ivuxolimab in advanced cancers. Repertoires were generated with immunoSEQ multiplex PCR, while TCRdb's copy carries only in-frame clones and drops some. Found here are 3,600 or so clones, 70% to 75% of them singletons; the top ten hold 85% to 90%. Specimen: CD4+ or CD8+ T cells sorted from blood, collected in a trial of the OX40 agonist ivuxolimab. The receptors were gathered from an adult with an advanced solid tumor such as melanoma, head and neck, liver or kidney cancer. CDR3s include the opening cysteine and the closing phenylalanine or tryptophan. The order of the fields is clone size, J gene, D gene, V gene, CDR3 protein, CDR3 DNA. D genes are given only for firm matches. The listing skips clone size in some rows; elsewhere it reads once, few, many or a size class.

abundance: .
j_gene: TRBJ2-1
d_gene: TRBD2
v_gene: TRBV5-4
CDR3aa: CASSWEGTSSYNEQFF
CDR3nt: TGTGCCAGCAGCTGGGAAGGGACTAGCTCTTACAATGAGCAGTTCTTC

abundance: .
j_gene: TRBJ2-1
d_gene: .
v_gene: TRBV19
CDR3aa: CASSIDLRPREEQFF
CDR3nt: TGTGCCAGTAGTATAGATCTCAGGCCACGAGAGGAGCAGTTCTTC

abundance: once
j_gene: TRBJ2-7
d_gene: TRBD1
v_gene: TRBV9
CDR3aa: CASSPSAGGSPYEQYF
CDR3nt: TGTGCCAGCAGCCCGAGTGCAGGGGGATCGCCTTACGAGCAGTACTTC

abundance: .
j_gene: TRBJ2-5
d_gene: .
v_gene: TRBV9
CDR3aa: CASSAYPLGGETQYF
CDR3nt: TGTGCCAGCAGCGCCTATCCCCTGGGAGGAGAGACCCAGTACTTC

abundance: .
j_gene: TRBJ2-3
d_gene: .
v_gene: TRBV6-6
CDR3aa: CASSLQSTDTQYF
CDR3nt: TGTGCCAGCAGTTTACAAAGCACAGATACGCAGTATTTT

abundance: .
j_gene: TRBJ2-5
d_gene: .
v_gene: TRBV11-2
CDR3aa: CASRLGLGTETFQETQYF
CDR3nt: TGTGCCAGCAGATTGGGGCTCGGGACGGAGACCTTCCAAGAGACCCAGTACTTC

abundance: .
j_gene: TRBJ1-1
d_gene: .
v_gene: TRBV2
CDR3aa: CASRPPWTPNTEAFF
CDR3nt: TGTGCCAGCAGGCCACCCTGGACACCGAACACTGAAGCTTTCTTT

abundance: few
j_gene: TRBJ1-6
d_gene: .
v_gene: TRBV18
CDR3aa: CASSRGGNSPLHF
CDR3nt: TGTGCCAGCTCACGAGGCGGGAATTCACCCCTCCACTTT

abundance: .
j_gene: TRBJ1-5
d_gene: .
v_gene: TRBV30
CDR3aa: CASWGSNQPQHF
CDR3nt: TGTGCCTCTTGGGGAAGCAATCAGCCCCAGCATTTT

abundance: .
j_gene: TRBJ2-7
d_gene: .
v_gene: TRBV7-2
CDR3aa: CASSLWSAYEQYF
CDR3nt: TGTGCCAGCAGCTTGTGGAGCGCCTACGAGCAGTACTTC

abundance: .
j_gene: TRBJ2-3
d_gene: TRBD2
v_gene: TRBV28
CDR3aa: CASSLGLAGDTDTQYF
CDR3nt: TGTGCCAGCAGTTTAGGTCTAGCGGGGGACACAGATACGCAGTATTTT

abundance: few
j_gene: TRBJ2-7
d_gene: TRBD1
v_gene: TRBV5-5
CDR3aa: CASSLWRQGADEQYF
CDR3nt: TGTGCCAGCAGCTTGTGGAGACAGGGAGCCGACGAGCAGTACTTC

abundance: .
j_gene: TRBJ2-5
d_gene: .
v_gene: TRBV4-2
CDR3aa: CASSPAVLGETQYF
CDR3nt: TGTGCCAGCAGCCCAGCTGTACTAGGAGAGACCCAGTACTTC

abundance: .
j_gene: TRBJ2-2
d_gene: .
v_gene: TRBV6-1
CDR3aa: CASIKYTGELFF
CDR3nt: TGTGCCAGCATCAAATACACCGGGGAGCTGTTTTTT

abundance: .
j_gene: TRBJ1-4
d_gene: .
v_gene: TRBV19
CDR3aa: CASSILARTAGEKLFF
CDR3nt: TGTGCCAGTAGTATTCTCGCCCGGACCGCGGGTGAAAAACTGTTTTTT

abundance: .
j_gene: TRBJ2-7
d_gene: TRBD1
v_gene: TRBV28
CDR3aa: CASSPGTGSYEQYF
CDR3nt: TGTGCCAGCAGTCCCGGGACAGGTTCCTACGAGCAGTACTTC

abundance: .
j_gene: TRBJ2-3
d_gene: .
v_gene: TRBV6-6
CDR3aa: CASSYGGTDTQYF
CDR3nt: TGTGCCAGCAGTTACGGGGGCACAGATACGCAGTATTTT

abundance: few
j_gene: TRBJ2-3
d_gene: TRBD2
v_gene: TRBV19
CDR3aa: CASSITAGGADTQYF
CDR3nt: TGTGCCAGTAGTATAACCGCGGGGGGCGCAGATACGCAGTATTTT

abundance: .
j_gene: TRBJ2-2
d_gene: .
v_gene: TRBV5-4
CDR3aa: CASSFDGGRATGELFF
CDR3nt: TGTGCCAGCAGCTTCGATGGCGGCAGGGCCACCGGGGAGCTGTTTTTT

abundance: .
j_gene: TRBJ2-3
d_gene: TRBD2
v_gene: TRBV13
CDR3aa: CASSPRGGADTQYF
CDR3nt: TGTGCCAGCAGCCCCCGGGGGGGAGCAGATACGCAGTATTTT

abundance: .
j_gene: TRBJ1-5
d_gene: .
v_gene: TRBV19
CDR3aa: CASSPNRSNQPQHF
CDR3nt: TGTGCCAGTAGTCCCAACAGGAGCAATCAGCCCCAGCATTTT

abundance: .
j_gene: TRBJ2-7
d_gene: .
v_gene: TRBV27
CDR3aa: CASSFDQGSLAYEQYF
CDR3nt: TGTGCCAGCAGTTTTGATCAGGGTAGCTTGGCCTACGAGCAGTACTTC

abundance: .
j_gene: TRBJ1-1
d_gene: .
v_gene: TRBV6-1
CDR3aa: CASSFIGLDGNEAFF
CDR3nt: TGTGCCAGCAGTTTCATCGGGTTAGACGGGAATGAAGCTTTCTTT

abundance: .
j_gene: TRBJ2-3
d_gene: .
v_gene: TRBV2
CDR3aa: CASSELATDTQYF
CDR3nt: TGTGCCAGCAGTGAACTGGCCACAGATACGCAGTATTTT

abundance: .
j_gene: TRBJ1-2
d_gene: TRBD1
v_gene: TRBV29-1
CDR3aa: CSGTGTYGYTF
CDR3nt: TGCAGCGGGACAGGGACCTATGGCTACACCTTC

abundance: .
j_gene: TRBJ2-1
d_gene: TRBD2
v_gene: TRBV9
CDR3aa: CASSVPPGTSGGLYNEQFF
CDR3nt: TGTGCCAGCAGCGTACCCCCTGGGACTAGCGGGGGCCTATACAATGAGCAGTTCTTC

abundance: .
j_gene: TRBJ1-2
d_gene: TRBD1
v_gene: TRBV30
CDR3aa: CAWSVGTGDGYTF
CDR3nt: TGTGCCTGGAGTGTTGGGACAGGGGATGGCTACACCTTC

abundance: .
j_gene: TRBJ2-7
d_gene: TRBD1
v_gene: TRBV7-9
CDR3aa: CASSSDRGNSYEQYF
CDR3nt: TGTGCCAGCAGCTCGGACAGGGGAAATTCCTACGAGCAGTACTTC

abundance: medium-sized
j_gene: TRBJ1-3
d_gene: .
v_gene: TRBV9
CDR3aa: CASSRGESSGNTIYF
CDR3nt: TGTGCCAGCAGTCGGGGGGAATCCTCTGGAAACACCATATATTTT

abundance: once
j_gene: TRBJ2-3
d_gene: .
v_gene: TRBV27
CDR3aa: CASTTTPSTDTQYF
CDR3nt: TGTGCCAGCACGACGACTCCTAGCACAGATACGCAGTATTTT

abundance: .
j_gene: TRBJ2-7
d_gene: .
v_gene: TRBV5-1
CDR3aa: CASSGDNYEQYF
CDR3nt: TGCGCCAGCAGCGGTGACAACTACGAGCAGTACTTC

abundance: .
j_gene: TRBJ1-1
d_gene: .
v_gene: TRBV7-9
CDR3aa: CASSLGRDEAFF
CDR3nt: TGTGCCAGCAGCTTAGGCAGGGATGAAGCTTTCTTT

abundance: .
j_gene: TRBJ1-1
d_gene: TRBD1
v_gene: TRBV4-1
CDR3aa: CASSHLDRGTNTEAFF
CDR3nt: TGCGCCAGCAGCCATCTGGACAGGGGCACGAACACTGAAGCTTTCTTT

abundance: .
j_gene: TRBJ2-7
d_gene: .
v_gene: TRBV7-9
CDR3aa: CASSLGLSSYEQYF
CDR3nt: TGTGCCAGCAGCTTAGGGCTGAGCTCCTACGAGCAGTACTTC

abundance: .
j_gene: TRBJ1-2
d_gene: .
v_gene: TRBV11-3
CDR3aa: CASSLAPRRGENYGYTF
CDR3nt: TGTGCCAGCAGCTTAGCTCCCCGAAGGGGGGAGAACTATGGCTACACCTTC

abundance: few
j_gene: TRBJ2-6
d_gene: TRBD1
v_gene: TRBV6-6
CDR3aa: CAVGDRGTGANVLTF
CDR3nt: TGTGCCGTCGGGGACAGGGGGACTGGGGCCAACGTCCTGACTTTC

abundance: .
j_gene: TRBJ2-7
d_gene: .
v_gene: TRBV7-2
CDR3aa: CASSLSYEQYF
CDR3nt: TGTGCCAGCAGCTTGTCCTACGAGCAGTACTTC

abundance: .
j_gene: TRBJ2-1
d_gene: TRBD2
v_gene: TRBV9
CDR3aa: CASSVAISGGEKQFF
CDR3nt: TGTGCCAGCAGCGTAGCTATTAGCGGGGGGGAGAAGCAGTTCTTC

abundance: .
j_gene: TRBJ1-1
d_gene: .
v_gene: TRBV30
CDR3aa: CAWTPEGITEAFF
CDR3nt: TGTGCCTGGACCCCTGAAGGAATTACTGAAGCTTTCTTT

abundance: .
j_gene: TRBJ2-3
d_gene: TRBD2
v_gene: TRBV6-4
CDR3aa: CASSDSISGGAGDTQYF
CDR3nt: TGTGCCAGCAGTGACTCGATAAGCGGGGGGGCCGGAGATACGCAGTATTTT

abundance: .
j_gene: TRBJ2-1
d_gene: .
v_gene: TRBV4-1
CDR3aa: CASSHGGVSYNEQFF
CDR3nt: TGCGCCAGCAGCCACGGGGGCGTCTCCTACAATGAGCAGTTCTTC

abundance: .
j_gene: TRBJ2-7
d_gene: TRBD2
v_gene: TRBV9
CDR3aa: CASSPETSGYEQYF
CDR3nt: TGTGCCAGCAGCCCAGAGACTAGCGGCTACGAGCAGTACTTC

abundance: .
j_gene: TRBJ1-2
d_gene: .
v_gene: TRBV25-1
CDR3aa: CASFAGDGYTF
CDR3nt: TGTGCCAGCTTCGCAGGGGACGGCTACACCTTC

abundance: few
j_gene: TRBJ1-2
d_gene: .
v_gene: TRBV19
CDR3aa: CASSIGKNYGYTF
CDR3nt: TGTGCCAGTAGTATCGGGAAAAACTATGGCTACACCTTC

abundance: few
j_gene: TRBJ2-3
d_gene: TRBD2
v_gene: TRBV6-4
CDR3aa: CASSDSVGGTDTQYF
CDR3nt: TGTGCCAGCAGTGACTCGGTCGGGGGGACAGATACGCAGTATTTT

abundance: medium-sized
j_gene: TRBJ2-1
d_gene: TRBD2
v_gene: TRBV11-2
CDR3aa: CASSLGTSGEWGNEQFF
CDR3nt: TGTGCCAGCAGCTTAGGGACTAGCGGGGAGTGGGGCAATGAGCAGTTCTTC

abundance: .
j_gene: TRBJ2-7
d_gene: .
v_gene: TRBV25-1
CDR3aa: CASSESSNSYEQYF
CDR3nt: TGTGCCAGCAGTGAGAGCAGTAACTCCTACGAGCAGTACTTC

abundance: .
j_gene: TRBJ1-4
d_gene: .
v_gene: TRBV25-1
CDR3aa: CASSAQGREKLFF
CDR3nt: TGTGCCAGCAGTGCGCAGGGCCGAGAAAAACTGTTTTTT